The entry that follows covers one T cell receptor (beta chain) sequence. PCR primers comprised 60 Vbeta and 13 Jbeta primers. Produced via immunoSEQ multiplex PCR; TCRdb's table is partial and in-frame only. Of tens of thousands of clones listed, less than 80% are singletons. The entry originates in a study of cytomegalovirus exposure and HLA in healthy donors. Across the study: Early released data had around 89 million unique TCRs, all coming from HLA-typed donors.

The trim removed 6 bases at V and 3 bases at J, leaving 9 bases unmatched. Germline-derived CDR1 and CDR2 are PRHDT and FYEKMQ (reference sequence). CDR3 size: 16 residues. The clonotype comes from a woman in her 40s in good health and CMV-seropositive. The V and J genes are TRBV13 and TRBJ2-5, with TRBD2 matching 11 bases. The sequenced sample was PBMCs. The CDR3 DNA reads TGTGCCAGCAGTGACTCCCCGGGACTAGCGGAAGAGACCCAGTACTTC. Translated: CASSDSPGLAEETQYF.